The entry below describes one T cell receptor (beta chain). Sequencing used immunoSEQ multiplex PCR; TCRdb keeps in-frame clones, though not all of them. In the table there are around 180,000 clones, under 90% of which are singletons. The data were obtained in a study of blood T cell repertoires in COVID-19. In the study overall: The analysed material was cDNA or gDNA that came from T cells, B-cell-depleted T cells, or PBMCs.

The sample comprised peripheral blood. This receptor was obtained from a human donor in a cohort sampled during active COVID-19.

The CDR3 loop reads CARTITGTSNEKLFF. The CDR3 nucleotides are TGTGCCAGGACTATTACAGGGACCTCTAATGAAAAACTGTTTTTT. The rearrangement uses TRBV11-2 and TRBJ1-4; tentative D call: TRBD1 (6 bases). V was trimmed by 9 bases and J by 3 bases, leaving 17 bases between them. The CDR3 runs to 15 residues. Germline-derived CDR1 and CDR2 are SGHAT and FQNNGV.